These 25 T cell receptor beta chains share one sample of origin, sequenced in a study of shared clonotypes between healthy human individuals. Profiled with immunoSEQ multiplex PCR; TCRdb holds only in-frame clones, not every one. The sample consists of about 1 million clones, around 74% of them appearing once. Specimen: memory CD4+ T cells sorted from blood. As to subset: CD45RA-negative fraction. These receptors were obtained from a man younger than 30 in good health.

This chain uses TRBV19 with TRBJ2-1, with a tentative D call TRBD1 (6 bases). Germline assignment: CDR1 LNHDA and CDR2 SQIVND (reference sequence). CDR3 length: 15 residues. Trimming took off 1 base at V and 8 bases at J, with 15 bases between the two ends. The CDR3 DNA sequence: TGTGCCAGTAGTATAGTTGGGTTAGGGGGAGATGAGCAGTTCTTC. Its protein product is CASSIVGLGGDEQFF.

The J gene is TRBJ2-1, the V gene TRBV18; D not resolved. This CDR3 is built from 12 residues. The ends were cut back, 1 base at V and 12 bases at J, with 10 bases in the middle. The germline gives CDR1 KGHSH, CDR2 LQKENI. The CDR3 is CASSPRNSRQFF. As DNA, the CDR3 is TGTGCCAGCTCACCACGGAACAGCCGGCAGTTCTTC.

This clone was seen more than once but under ten times. This chain uses TRBV5-1 with TRBJ2-7, with no clear D. Trimming removed 0 bases from V and 3 bases from J, with 13 bases in between. CDR3 length equals 15 residues. Germline lookup yields CDR1 SGHRS and CDR2 YFSETQ. The CDR3 is CASSLASVGFYEQYF. Written as DNA, the CDR3 is TGCGCCAGCAGCTTGGCCAGCGTCGGGTTCTACGAGCAGTACTTC.

The chain employs TRBV19 and TRBJ2-5; D possibly corresponds to TRBD1 (6 bases). Germline V gene lookup returns CDR1 LNHDA and CDR2 SQIVND (reference sequence). The CDR3 is 15 amino acids. V shed 4 bases and J shed 2 bases, with 14 bases lying between them. CDR3 region: CASSTFGGRQETQYF. The CDR3 DNA is TGTGCCAGTAGTACCTTTGGGGGCAGACAAGAGACCCAGTACTTC.

The V and J genes are TRBV6-5 and TRBJ2-7; 7 nucleotides agree with TRBD1. The CDR3 is made up of 13 amino acids. Germline CDR1 reads MNHEY; CDR2 reads SVGAGI. V dropped 5 bases and J dropped 2; count of bases not matched to a gene: 3. The CDR3 loop reads CASSDRVTYEQYF. CDR3 bases: TGTGCCAGCAGTGACAGGGTTACCTACGAGCAGTACTTC.

To note about this clone: Different DNA sequences within this sample yield the same CDR3. This chain links TRBV18 with TRBJ2-7; D is uncertain. Germline V CDR1 and CDR2: KGHSH, LQKENI. This CDR3 is 12 amino acids long. V was cut by 2 bases and J by 1 base, with 3 bases left in between. Written as DNA, the CDR3 is TGTGCCAGCTCACCAGTTTCCTACGAGCAGTACTTC. Protein product: CASSPVSYEQYF.

This chain connects TRBV2 to TRBJ1-2, with 7 nucleotides matching TRBD1. The CDR3 contains 13 residues. J was trimmed by 6 bases and V by 4 bases; bases with no gene match: 5. Looked up from germline, CDR1 is SNHLY and CDR2 is FYNNEI. The CDR3 coding sequence is TGTGCCAGCAGTGGGGACAGCAAAAATGGCTACACCTTC. Amino acids: CASSGDSKNGYTF.

This clone came up once. This chain connects TRBV25-1 to TRBJ2-1; 9 nucleotides align to TRBD1. Per the germline V gene, CDR1 is MGHDK and CDR2 is SYGVNS. After removal of 3 bases from V and 11 bases from J, the junction contained 5 bases not matched to a gene. This CDR3 is built from 13 residues. CDR3 amino acids: CASSDLQGAQQFF. DNA of the CDR3: TGTGCCAGCAGTGACCTACAGGGGGCGCAGCAGTTCTTC.

This clone was detected many times. The CDR3 region is CASSKENNEQFF. CDR3 nucleotides: TGTGCCAGCAGTAAAGAGAACAATGAGCAGTTCTTC. V is TRBV2 and J is TRBJ2-1, with no clear D. CDR3 length: 12 residues. CDR1 is SNHLY and CDR2 is FYNNEI in the germline V gene. Trimming left V 5 bases short and J 5 bases short, with 7 bases between.

CDR3 bases: TGTGCCTGGAGTGCCTTTGGACAACCGTACCAAGAGACCCAGTACTTC. It specifies CAWSAFGQPYQETQYF. V gene TRBV30 combines with J gene TRBJ2-5; D perhaps matches TRBD1 (5 bases). CDR3 length equals 16 residues. Germline V gene lookup returns CDR1 GTSNPN and CDR2 SVGIG (reference sequence). V lost 1 base to trimming and J lost 0 bases, with 15 bases between them.

The chain is built from TRBV19 and TRBJ2-1; 10 nucleotides agree with TRBD1. The CDR3 consists of 14 residues. Per germline, CDR1 LNHDA and CDR2 SQIVND (reference sequence). The V segment lost 9 bases and the J segment 0 bases; nucleotides outside the gene matches: 2. CDR3 in DNA: TGTGCCAGCGGGACAGGGGACTCCTACAATGAGCAGTTCTTC. It is translated as CASGTGDSYNEQFF.

The chain recombines TRBV5-5 with TRBJ1-4; D perhaps matches TRBD1 (5 bases). This CDR3 comprises 15 residues. In germline, CDR1 is SGHKS, CDR2 YYEKEE (reference sequence). V lost 4 bases and J 4 bases, leaving 14 bases between the germline ends. This chain's CDR3 is CASSARDGRNEKLFF. CDR3 DNA: TGTGCCAGCAGCGCCCGGGACGGGCGTAATGAAAAACTGTTTTTT.

The chain carries TRBV27 and TRBJ2-1; the D is unclear. CDR3 length equals 15 residues. V lost 1 base, J lost 3 bases, and 10 bases lay in between. Germline V gene lookup returns CDR1 MNHEY and CDR2 SMNVEV (reference sequence). The CDR3 reads CASSLYRANYNEQFF. The CDR3 nucleotides read TGTGCCAGCAGTTTATACCGGGCCAACTACAATGAGCAGTTCTTC.

The rearrangement joins TRBV5-6 to TRBJ2-5; TRBD2 agrees at 10 bases. The CDR3 length is 14 residues. The V gene end was trimmed by 3 bases and the J gene end by 5 bases; junction bases not matched to a gene: 4. Germline loops: CDR1 SGHDT, CDR2 YYEEEE. CDR3 region: CASSSPSGSETQYF. CDR3 nucleotide sequence: TGTGCCAGCAGCTCACCTAGCGGGAGCGAGACCCAGTACTTC.

The chain uses TRBV7-2 and TRBJ2-3; 11 bases line up with TRBD2. This CDR3 spans 17 amino acids. Looked up from germline, CDR1 is SGHTA and CDR2 is FQGNSA. V trimming: 5 bases; J trimming: 3 bases; junction bases outside the gene matches: 10. CDR3 in DNA: TGTGCCAGCAGCGTAGGTAGCGGGAGGGCAGGGACAGATACGCAGTATTTT. It encodes CASSVGSGRAGTDTQYF.

V and J are TRBV2 and TRBJ2-7, with TRBD1 matching 7 bases. Germline V gives CDR1 SNHLY, CDR2 FYNNEI. The CDR3 is made up of 14 amino acids. The V segment lost 6 bases and the J segment 3 bases; nucleotides outside the gene matches: 8. The CDR3 here is CASSSQGKNYEQYF. For the CDR3, the DNA is TGTGCCAGCAGCTCACAGGGGAAAAACTACGAGCAGTACTTC.

The rearrangement joins TRBV18 to TRBJ1-2; unclear D gene. This CDR3 has 15 amino acids. Deletions cut 5 bases from V and 4 bases from J, with 17 bases between. Germline V gene lookup returns CDR1 KGHSH and CDR2 LQKENI. The CDR3 sequence is CASSTPRDMPYGYTF. The CDR3 region has the DNA TGTGCCAGCTCAACCCCTAGAGACATGCCCTATGGCTACACCTTC.

The genes are TRBV7-9 and TRBJ1-3; tentatively, D is TRBD1 (5 bases). Germline values: CDR1 SEHNR, CDR2 FQNEAQ (reference sequence). V was cut by 5 bases and J by 4 bases, with 18 bases left in between. The length of the CDR3 is 16 residues. CDR3 in DNA: TGTGCCAGCAGCCTCGAGGGACTTCGGAGAGGAAACACCATATATTTT. Translating it yields CASSLEGLRRGNTIYF.

The chain is built from TRBV7-2 and TRBJ2-5, with 11 bases that match TRBD2. Per germline, CDR1 SGHTA and CDR2 FQGNSA. Germline trimming cut 5 bases from V and 5 bases from J; bases unmatched to any gene: 10. The CDR3 sequence is 16 residues long. The CDR3: CASSPGLAGPAETQYF. The CDR3 region has the DNA TGTGCCAGCAGCCCCGGACTAGCGGGCCCGGCGGAGACCCAGTACTTC.

This clone has only one observation. The rearrangement links TRBV11-3 to TRBJ2-3; 9 bases match TRBD2. Losses at the gene ends were 5 bases for V and 5 bases for J; bases not matched to a gene: 11. This CDR3 region has 16 residues. CDR1 is SGHNT, CDR2 YENEEA, per germline. The CDR3 sequence: CASSARRGGQEDTQYF. Written as DNA, the CDR3 is TGTGCCAGCAGCGCCCGGCGGGGGGGCCAGGAAGATACGCAGTATTTT.

The chain employs TRBV28 and TRBJ1-2; perhaps TRBD1 as D (6 bases). The CDR3 spans 15 residues. V gave up 2 bases and J gave up 2 bases, with 12 bases separating them. Germline V gene lookup returns CDR1 MDHEN and CDR2 SYDVKM. CDR3 in amino acids: CASSLGGAGNYGYTF. The CDR3, as DNA: TGTGCCAGCAGTTTAGGGGGGGCGGGCAACTATGGCTACACCTTC.

Only a few counts were recorded for this clone. The chain joins TRBV5-1 to TRBJ2-1, with a tentative D call TRBD2 (5 bases). V lost 4 bases and J 4 bases, leaving 18 bases between the germline ends. CDR1 is SGHRS and CDR2 is YFSETQ in the germline V gene. This CDR3 has 16 amino acids. The DNA of the CDR3 is TGCGCCAGCAGCCCTTACTCTTCCTCGGGGTACAATGAGCAGTTCTTC. Translation gives CASSPYSSSGYNEQFF. The whole variable domain, remainder taken from reference TRBV5-1 and TRBJ2-1, is KAGVTQTPRYLIKTRGQQVTLSCSPISGHRSVSWYQQTPGQGLQFLFEYFSETQRNKGNFPGRFSGRQFSNSRSEMNVSTLELGDSALYLCASSPYSSSGYNEQFFGPGTRLTVL.

The CDR3 DNA reads TGTGCCAGTAGTATGGGACAGTTCACCGGGGAGCTGTTTTTT. This codes for CASSMGQFTGELFF. This rearrangement joins TRBV19 to TRBJ2-2, with TRBD1 matching 7 bases. Germline V gene lookup returns CDR1 LNHDA and CDR2 SQIVND (reference sequence). Unmatched junction bases numbered 2, after V lost 3 bases and J lost 4 bases. The CDR3 length is 14 residues.

This clone was counted only a few times. This chain's CDR3 is CASSIRTGNTGELFF. The CDR3 DNA sequence: TGCGCCAGCAGCATCAGGACAGGGAACACCGGGGAGCTGTTTTTT. The gene calls are TRBV4-3 and TRBJ2-2, with TRBD1 matching 7 bases. V lost 5 bases to trimming and J lost 1 base; unmatched junction nucleotides: 4. The V gene's germline CDR1 is LGHNA and CDR2 YSLEER. The CDR3 covers 15 residues.

The chain links TRBV7-2 to TRBJ1-5, with D hard to call. Trimming pared 3 bases from V and 0 bases from J, leaving 9 bases between. This CDR3 is 15 amino acids long. CDR1 and CDR2 from the germline V gene are SGHTA and FQGNSA. The CDR3 nucleotides read TGTGCCAGCAGCTTCTCAACGAATAGCAATCAGCCCCAGCATTTT. Its translation: CASSFSTNSNQPQHF.